The clone carrying this T cell receptor (beta chain) was counted once. Treatment described: some 20 received Ad26.COV2.S at low or high dose, single or two shots; several received placebo; per-sample allocation not given. At day 63 after the first vaccine or placebo injection, samples were drawn. TCRdb's copy holds only in-frame clones and misses some; the assay was immunoSEQ multiplex PCR. The table includes 450,000 to 550,000 clones, 75% to 90% detected once. Germline CDR1 is KGHDR and CDR2 is SFDVKD. The CDR3 consists of 14 residues. J was trimmed by 7 bases and V by 9 bases; bases with no gene match: 14. The sample belongs to a study of Ad26.COV2.S vaccination and SARS-CoV-2 variants.

This TCR was sampled from a person aged 18-60 years who received the Ad26.COV2.S COVID-19 vaccine or a placebo. This material consisted of peripheral blood, taken in a trial of Ad26.COV2.S vaccine versus placebo. The chain combines TRBV24-1 with TRBJ2-7, with TRBD1 matching 7 bases. The CDR3 bases are TGTGCCACCTTGCCGGGACAGCCTACGCTTGAGCAGTACGTC. Protein: CATLPGQPTLEQYV.